These 18 T cell receptor beta chains came from one sample sequenced in a study of blood T cells in healthy people across ages. Then a second PCR, running roughly 7 to 11 cycles, was carried out with a sample-barcoded 5' primer and a J-beta primer mix. One entry per CDR3 protein results from TCRdb running MiXCR on the 5' RACE reads. The table records 1.4 million to 1.5 million distinct CDR3 sequences, around 39% of them present only once. Sequencing was done on a sample of blood. These receptors were collected from a woman between 18 and 30 years old in good health.

This clonotype was found a few times. The gene calls are TRBV12-3 or TRBV12-4 and TRBJ1-1; D is undetermined. CDR3 length: 14 amino acids. The germline V and J ends were trimmed by 6 bases and 11 bases, with 22 bases remaining between them. This CDR3 reads CASSSDRRAPRAFF. In DNA form, the CDR3 reads TGTGCCAGCAGCTCCGACCGGCGGGCCCCGCGGGCTTTCTTT.

This clonotype was recorded a few times. Sequence at one end of the junction differs from germline and may be a read error. For the CDR3, the DNA is TGTGCTAGCAGCTTAGGGGAGGGTTCGTCCAATGAGCAGTTCTTC. This translates into CASSLGEGSSNEQFF. The chain carries TRBV7-7 and TRBJ2-1; 7 bases fit TRBD2. The CDR3 is 15 residues long. Germline CDR1 is SSHAT and CDR2 is FNYEAQ (reference sequence).

This clonotype occurred a few times. This sequence joins TRBV9 and TRBJ2-1, with 10 nucleotides matching TRBD2. TRBJ2-7 matches the DNA end more closely, so the J call is doubtful. Germline CDR1 is SGDLS and CDR2 is YYNGEE. The length of the CDR3 is 15 residues. CDR3 loop: CASSVISGGDNEQYF. Written as DNA, the CDR3 is TGTGCCAGCAGCGTAATAAGCGGGGGGGACAATGAGCAGTACTTC.

This clonotype appeared a single time. The genes are TRBV24-1 and TRBJ1-5; 10 nucleotides align to TRBD1. Germline loops: CDR1 KGHDR, CDR2 SFDVKD. The V and J ends lost 4 bases and 5 bases, in that order; junction bases with no gene match: 4. This CDR3 spans 15 amino acids. The CDR3 loop is CATSETGTGDQPQHF. The CDR3 DNA follows: TGTGCCACCAGTGAGACCGGGACAGGGGATCAGCCCCAGCATTTT.

This clonotype was detected only once. The J gene is TRBJ2-1, the V gene TRBV7-2, with D possibly TRBD1 on 6 matching bases. Matching the DNA end better, TRBJ2-7 makes the J call doubtful. Germline CDR1 is SGHTA and CDR2 is FQGNSA. The length of the CDR3 is 13 residues. The CDR3 DNA sequence: TGTGCCAGCAGCCATTGGACAGCCAATGAGCAGTACTTC. Its protein product is CASSHWTANEQYF.

This rearrangement joins TRBV11-2 to TRBJ2-7, with D hard to call. The germline CDR1 and CDR2 sequences are SGHAT and FQNNGV. The CDR3 sequence is 14 residues long. The V and J ends lost 2 bases and 6 bases respectively, with 14 bases between them. The CDR3: CASSLSSPPGEQYF. The CDR3 region has the DNA TGTGCCAGCAGCTTATCTTCCCCCCCCGGCGAGCAGTACTTC.

This clonotype was seen more than once but under ten times. The chain couples TRBV12-3 or TRBV12-4 to TRBJ2-1, with 9 bases aligning to TRBD2. The CDR3 sequence is 14 residues long. The trim removed 10 bases at V and 2 bases at J, leaving 6 bases unmatched. CDR3 nucleotides: TGTGCCACCAGGGCGGGAGGGACCTACAATGAGCAGTTCTTC. Translated, it gives CATRAGGTYNEQFF.

This chain connects TRBV6-1 to TRBJ2-7; possible D gene TRBD1, 6 bases. The end of the DNA aligns better with TRBJ2-5, so the J call may be wrong. In germline, CDR1 is MNHNS, CDR2 SASEGT. This CDR3 region has 15 residues. As DNA, the CDR3 is TGTGCCAGCAGTGAATTGTCAGGGGCGAGAGAGACCCAGTACTTC. Residues: CASSELSGARETQYF.

This chain joins TRBV7-8 and TRBJ2-7; 13 bases line up with TRBD2. The CDR3 has 17 amino acids. Trimming removed 2 bases from V and 5 bases from J; junction bases left unmatched: 9. The germline gives CDR1 SGHVS, CDR2 FQNEAQ. The CDR3 coding sequence is TGTGCCAGCAGCTTACGGGGACTAGCGGGGATTGTGCACGAGCAGTACTTC. As protein: CASSLRGLAGIVHEQYF. Full variable domain (remainder filled in from reference TRBV7-8 and TRBJ2-7): GAGVSQSPRYKVAKRGQDVALRCDPISGHVSLFWYQQALGQGPEFLTYFQNEAQLDKSGLPSDRFFAERPEGSVSTLKIQRTQQEDSAVYLCASSLRGLAGIVHEQYFGPGTRLTVT.

This clonotype was observed a handful of times. The gene calls are TRBV27 and TRBJ2-7; perhaps TRBD2 as D (6 bases). Between the trimmed V and J ends, which lost 7 bases and 6 bases, there was a span of 25 bases. Germline-derived CDR1 and CDR2 are MNHEY and SMNVEV (reference sequence). This CDR3 contains 16 residues. CDR3 in DNA: TGTGCCAGCAATTCGGTTGGGGCTAGCGCGAGGAGCGAGCAGTACTTC. The encoded protein is CASNSVGASARSEQYF.

V gene TRBV5-1 combines with J gene TRBJ2-6; 9 positions agree with TRBD1. This CDR3 is 17 amino acids long. V lost 3 bases, J lost 3 bases, and 7 bases stayed unmatched. The germline V gene encodes CDR1 SGHRS and CDR2 YFSETQ. The CDR3 here is CASSSGQGYGGANVLTF. The CDR3, as DNA: TGCGCCAGCAGCTCGGGACAGGGATATGGTGGGGCCAACGTCCTGACTTTC.

The chain is built from TRBV21-1 and TRBJ2-1. TRBV21-1 is assigned pseudogene status. The CDR3 is 12 amino acids. CDR3 residues: CASSEDEVGQFF. Here the CDR3 DNA reads TGTGCCAGCAGCGAAGACGAGGTCGGGCAGTTCTTC.

The CDR3 nucleotides are TGTGCCAGCAGCGTAGTCGATTATCCTACAGGGGATCACTACGAGCAGTACTTC. Encoded protein: CASSVVDYPTGDHYEQYF. The rearrangement links TRBV9 to TRBJ2-7; 7 positions match TRBD1. CDR1 is SGDLS and CDR2 is YYNGEE in the germline V gene. The J segment lost 3 bases and the V segment lost 0 bases, leaving 15 bases of the junction unmatched. This CDR3 comprises 18 residues.

This chain uses TRBV10-3 with TRBJ1-3, with TRBD1 as a possible D gene (5 bases). This CDR3 comprises 13 residues. Germline V gives CDR1 ENHRY, CDR2 SYGVKD. V was clipped by 10 bases and J by 2 bases, with 12 bases between them. CDR3 in DNA: TGTGCCACCTACGGGGCCCCTGGAAACACCATATATTTT. This codes for CATYGAPGNTIYF.

J is TRBJ2-2 and V is TRBV3-1, with D uncertain. Trimming removed 3 bases at V and 3 bases at J, with 2 bases between. This CDR3 spans 12 amino acids. The germline CDR1 and CDR2 sequences are LGHDT and YNNKEL (reference sequence). The CDR3, as DNA: TGTGCCAGCAGCCAGGACACCGGGGAGCTGTTTTTT. Translation: CASSQDTGELFF.

The sample holds many counts of this clonotype. J is TRBJ1-2 and V is TRBV10-3; D unclear. The ends were cut back, 2 bases at V and 6 bases at J, with 7 bases in the middle. In germline, CDR1 is ENHRY, CDR2 SYGVKD. The CDR3 is 12 residues long. The CDR3 sequence is CAISENLDGYTF. For the CDR3, the DNA is TGTGCCATCAGTGAGAACCTGGATGGCTACACCTTC.

This clonotype was observed at least ten times. V and J are TRBV20-1 and TRBJ1-2, with 11 nucleotides matching TRBD1. Germline V gives CDR1 DFQATT, CDR2 SNEGSKA (reference sequence). Trimming at V came to 6 bases and at J to 2 bases, leaving 5 bases not matched to a gene. The CDR3 extends over 14 amino acids. Here the CDR3 reads CSAPGTGGNYGYTF. CDR3 DNA: TGCAGTGCCCCGGGGACAGGGGGGAACTATGGCTACACCTTC.

The table lists this clonotype with a few counts. The rearrangement uses TRBV14 and TRBJ2-7, with 7 bases aligning to TRBD2. Germline CDR1 reads SGHDN; CDR2 reads FVKESK. After removal of 6 bases from V and 9 bases from J, the junction contained 8 bases not matched to a gene. The CDR3 consists of 12 residues. The CDR3 sequence is CASSLVPGGQYF. The CDR3 nucleotides read TGTGCCAGCAGTCTGGTCCCGGGAGGGCAGTACTTC.